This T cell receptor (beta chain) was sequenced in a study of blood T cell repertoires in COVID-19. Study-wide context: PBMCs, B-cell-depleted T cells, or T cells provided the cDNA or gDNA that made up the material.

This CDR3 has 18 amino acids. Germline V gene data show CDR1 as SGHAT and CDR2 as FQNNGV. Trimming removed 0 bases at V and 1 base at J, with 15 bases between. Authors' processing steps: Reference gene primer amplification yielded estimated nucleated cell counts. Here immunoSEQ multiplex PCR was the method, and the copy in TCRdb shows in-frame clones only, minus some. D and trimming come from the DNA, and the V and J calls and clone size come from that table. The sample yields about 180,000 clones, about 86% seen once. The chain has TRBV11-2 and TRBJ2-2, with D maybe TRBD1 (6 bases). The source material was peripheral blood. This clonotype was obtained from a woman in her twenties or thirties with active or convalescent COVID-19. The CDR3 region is CASSLEGLGRGNTGELFF. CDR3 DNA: TGTGCCAGCAGCTTAGAAGGGTTGGGCAGGGGGAACACCGGGGAGCTGTTTTTT.